These 17 T cell receptor beta chains came from one sample sequenced in a study of control samples from healthy donors and cancer patients. Clones were read by immunoSEQ multiplex PCR, and TCRdb kept only the in-frame ones, dropping some. Of around 190,000 clones listed, around nine tenths were seen once; the top ten hold approximately 1.4%. The sequenced material came from blood. All receptors come from a young man in good health.

The chain has TRBV27 and TRBJ1-1; tentative D call: TRBD1 (5 bases). The germline V and J ends were trimmed by 11 bases and 0 bases, with 16 bases remaining between them. CDR1 is MNHEY, CDR2 SMNVEV, per germline (reference sequence). The CDR3 totals 14 residues. CDR3 sequence (DNA): TGTGCCGGCCGATCCGGGACTTTGAACACTGAAGCTTTCTTT. It codes for CAGRSGTLNTEAFF.

The rearrangement uses TRBV14 and TRBJ1-3; D ambiguous. Germline CDR1 SGHDN, CDR2 FVKESK. The ends were cut back, 1 base at V and 0 bases at J, with 10 bases in the middle. The CDR3 is 16 residues long. CDR3 bases: TGTGCCAGCAGCCAAGGCGTTGGTCTCTCTGGAAACACCATATATTTT. Its protein product is CASSQGVGLSGNTIYF.

The chain carries TRBV6-6 and TRBJ1-4; D not resolved. Germline V gives CDR1 MNHNY, CDR2 SVGAGI (reference sequence). Trimming pared 3 bases from V and 4 bases from J, leaving 0 bases between. CDR3 length equals 11 residues. CDR3 loop: CASSYNEKLFF. The CDR3 DNA reads TGTGCCAGCAGTTATAATGAAAAACTGTTTTTT.

The rearrangement links TRBV18 to TRBJ2-2; tentatively, D is TRBD2 (6 bases). This CDR3 comprises 17 residues. From germline, CDR1 is KGHSH and CDR2 LQKENI. With 1 base removed from V and 0 bases from J, the gap between germline ends came to 12 bases. The CDR3: CASSPLSLASNTGELFF. In nucleotides, the CDR3 is TGTGCCAGCTCACCACTCTCCCTAGCGTCGAACACCGGGGAGCTGTTTTTT.

The rearrangement links TRBV19 to TRBJ1-1; D remains ambiguous. Per germline, CDR1 LNHDA and CDR2 SQIVND (reference sequence). The V gene lost 3 bases and the J gene lost 8 bases, with 13 bases spanning the gap. This CDR3 has 13 residues. CDR3 amino acids: CASSIPRPGEAFF. The CDR3 DNA reads TGTGCCAGTAGTATCCCACGACCCGGGGAAGCTTTCTTT. Supplemented by reference TRBV19 and TRBJ1-1, the full variable domain reads DGGITQSPKYLFRKEGQNVTLSCEQNLNHDAMYWYRQDPGQGLRLIYYSQIVNDFQKGDIAEGYSVSREKKESFPLTVTSAQKNPTAFYLCASSIPRPGEAFFGQGTRLTVV.

Comments on this clone: The junction departs from the called germline gene at one end, perhaps through a read error. V is TRBV6-2 or TRBV6-3 and J is TRBJ1-1; D perhaps matches TRBD1 (6 bases). Germline values: CDR1 MNHEY, CDR2 SVGEGT. The CDR3 runs 15 residues. In DNA form, the CDR3 reads TGTCCCAGCAGTTACGGGCGGGGGGGGCCCATTACAGCTTTCTTT. The encoded protein is CPSSYGRGGPITAFF.

CDR3 DNA: TGTGCCAGTAGTTTGGGGCGCACAGATACGCAGTATTTT. This codes for CASSLGRTDTQYF. The chain recombines TRBV19 with TRBJ2-3, with D possibly TRBD1 on 5 matching bases. Germline lookup yields CDR1 LNHDA and CDR2 SQIVND (reference sequence). Between the trimmed V and J ends, which lost 5 bases and 1 base, there was a span of 7 bases. CDR3 size: 13 residues.

V is TRBV4-3 and J is TRBJ1-2, with 7 positions matching TRBD1. The CDR3 has 18 residues. The germline V gene has CDR1 LGHNA and CDR2 YSLEER. V shed 0 bases, J shed 1 base, and the junction held 11 bases outside the gene matches. CDR3 protein: CASSQDIRQGGGNYGYTF. The CDR3 coding sequence is TGCGCCAGCAGCCAAGATATACGGCAGGGGGGAGGTAACTATGGCTACACCTTC.

The chain recombines TRBV6-5 with TRBJ1-1; D not certain. The CDR3 runs to 13 residues. The V and J ends lost 6 bases and 2 bases respectively, with 10 bases between them. CDR1 MNHEY and CDR2 SVGAGI come from the germline V gene. The chain's CDR3 is CASRPNSNTEAFF. For the CDR3, the DNA is TGTGCCAGCAGGCCGAACAGCAACACTGAAGCTTTCTTT.

This chain connects TRBV7-2 to TRBJ1-1; the D gene is possibly TRBD1 (6 bases). The germline V and J ends were trimmed by 5 bases and 8 bases, with 24 bases remaining between them. The CDR3 has 16 residues. From germline, CDR1 is SGHTA and CDR2 FQGNSA. The CDR3 is CASSPRVGAGEGEAFF. The CDR3 nucleotides are TGTGCCAGCAGCCCCCGGGTGGGGGCAGGGGAAGGGGAAGCTTTCTTT. The full variable domain, completed using reference TRBV7-2 and TRBJ1-1, is GAGVSQSPSNKVTEKGKDVELRCDPISGHTALYWYRQSLGQGLEFLIYFQGNSAPDKSGLPSDRFSAERTGGSVSTLTIQRTQQEDSAVYLCASSPRVGAGEGEAFFGQGTRLTVV.

The chain is built from TRBV10-2 and TRBJ2-7; the D is unclear. The CDR3 sequence is 13 residues long. In germline, CDR1 is WSHSY, CDR2 SAAADI. The V gene lost 3 bases and the J gene lost 0 bases, with 6 bases spanning the gap. CDR3 sequence reads: CASSDQSSYEQYF. The CDR3 DNA reads as TGCGCCAGCAGTGACCAGTCCTCCTACGAGCAGTACTTC.

The chain carries TRBV6-2 or TRBV6-3 and TRBJ2-5; no definite D call. The CDR3 runs to 12 residues. Germline lookup yields CDR1 MNHEY and CDR2 SVGEGT. Trimming took 6 bases from V and 5 from J, leaving 10 bases between them. CDR3 sequence reads: CASSSTSETQYF. In DNA, the CDR3 is TGTGCCAGCAGCTCTACCAGCGAGACCCAGTACTTC.

The chain uses TRBV15 and TRBJ2-5; D is uncertain. This CDR3 contains 12 residues. The germline V gene encodes CDR1 LNHNV and CDR2 YYDKDF (reference sequence). With 4 bases removed from V and 5 bases from J, the gap between germline ends came to 8 bases. CDR3 protein: CATSNVAETQYF. CDR3 nucleotide sequence: TGTGCCACCAGCAATGTGGCTGAGACCCAGTACTTC.

The chain joins TRBV10-2 to TRBJ2-7; TRBD1 matches 11 bases. V gave up 5 bases and J gave up 2 bases; unmatched junction bases: 5. The germline gives CDR1 WSHSY, CDR2 SAAADI. This CDR3 contains 15 residues. CDR3 in DNA: TGCGCCAGCAGTCTTGGGACAGGGGGACCCTACGAGCAGTACTTC. Protein product: CASSLGTGGPYEQYF.

The rearrangement uses TRBV30 and TRBJ2-5, with D possibly being TRBD2 (6 bases). The germline V gene has CDR1 GTSNPN and CDR2 SVGIG (reference sequence). The V end lost 0 bases, the J end lost 4 bases, and 21 bases lay between the germline ends. The CDR3 has 17 amino acids. The CDR3 bases are TGTGCCTGGAGTGTAATCAGGGCGGGGACCTGGAGAGAGACCCAGTACTTC. Translated: CAWSVIRAGTWRETQYF.

The V call is TRBV9, the J call TRBJ1-1; D might be TRBD1 (5 bases). There are 13 residues in the CDR3. Germline values: CDR1 SGDLS, CDR2 YYNGEE. Trimming took off 0 bases at V and 4 bases at J, with 7 bases between the two ends. DNA of the CDR3: TGTGCCAGCAGCGTAGCGGGGACCACTGAAGCTTTCTTT. Translating gives CASSVAGTTEAFF.

The chain recombines TRBV11-2 with TRBJ1-5; a weak D match, TRBD1 (5 bases). Germline-derived CDR1 and CDR2 are SGHAT and FQNNGV. V dropped 5 bases and J dropped 7 bases, with 15 bases sitting between them. This CDR3 has 14 residues. DNA of the CDR3: TGTGCCAGCAGCCCGAGTAGTGGGGGACAGCCCCAGCATTTT. This translates into CASSPSSGGQPQHF. The whole variable domain, remainder taken from reference TRBV11-2 and TRBJ1-5, is EAGVAQSPRYKIIEKRQSVAFWCNPISGHATLYWYQQILGQGPKLLIQFQNNGVVDDSQLPKDRFSAERLKGVDSTLKIQPAKLEDSAVYLCASSPSSGGQPQHFGDGTRLSIL.